This TCR beta chain was documented in a study of T-cell memory formation after mild COVID-19. TCRdb redid the calling of the 5' RACE reads with MiXCR, one entry per CDR3 protein. Of 250,000 to 350,000 distinct CDR3 sequences detected, 16% appear once; the ten largest clones hold roughly 23%. This clonotype was seen only a few times. The germline V gene encodes CDR1 SGHTA and CDR2 FQGNSA. V lost 7 bases and J lost 7, with 17 bases in between. The CDR3 contains 15 residues. The gene calls are TRBV7-2 and TRBJ1-6; maybe TRBD1 (6 bases). The receptor was isolated from a man between 18 and 35 years old who had mild COVID-19 (a few samples of this study predate the infection). Cell type and time point are not known. The sample was PBMCs or a T cell subset sorted from them (not recorded which). The CDR3 here is CASTLGAGLNSPLHF. Written as DNA, the CDR3 is TGTGCCAGCACTTTGGGGGCAGGGTTGAATTCACCCCTCCACTTT.